This T cell receptor (beta chain) was observed in a study of T-cell reconstitution after alpha-beta-depleted transplantation in children. Findings of the study overall: The origin of alpha-beta T cells about two months after transplant was reportedly several hundred expanded graft clones. T cells produced anew were the main source of T-cell counts and diversity one year after transplant. Diversity of TCRbeta at day 60 was high in some patients, arising from surviving recipient T cells and thymic progenitors.

Germline trimming cut 5 bases from V and 0 bases from J; bases unmatched to any gene: 8. This CDR3 region has 16 residues. In germline, CDR1 is LNHNV, CDR2 YYDKDF (reference sequence). With regard to this clonotype: Antigen specificity is unknown.

Researchers prepared the TCRbeta library using unique molecular identifiers, the study reports. TCRdb called the PCR reads again in MiXCR, with one record for every CDR3 protein. This sample carries about 200,000 distinct CDR3 sequences, roughly 7% of them seen once, and the ten largest clones take just over 5.5%. This receptor was identified in a boy younger than 10 with acute lymphoblastic leukemia, due to receive a stem cell transplant. The chain recombines TRBV15 with TRBJ2-3; 7 nucleotides match TRBD1. The material sequenced was PBMCs, taken before TCRalphabeta/CD19-depleted stem cell transplant. Written as DNA, the CDR3 is TGTGCCACCAGCGCCCGGACAGGACGTAGCACAGATACGCAGTATTTT. Amino acids: CATSARTGRSTDTQYF.